The sequence of this T cell receptor (beta chain) was determined in a study of response to subunit inactivated influenza vaccine. Trimming took off 8 bases at V and 0 bases at J, with 14 bases between the two ends. Germline CDR1 DFQATT, CDR2 SNEGSKA (reference sequence). This CDR3 region has 13 residues. Notes on this clonotype: The antigen is undetermined.

Points from the study as a whole: After each seasonal influenza vaccination, few new T cells are recruited, the authors suggested.

TCRdb recomputed calls from the RT-PCR reads with MiXCR, one row per CDR3 protein. The sample carries 500,000 to 550,000 distinct CDR3 sequences, less than 7.5% recorded once. The TCR sequence derives from a man between 50 and 75 years old who received an inactivated influenza vaccine. The rearrangement links TRBV20-1 to TRBJ2-7; D may be TRBD2 (6 bases). Specimen: PBMCs from blood, collected roughly 24 months after vaccination. Written as DNA, the CDR3 is TGCAGTACTCCGAGGGAGGTCTCCTACGAGCAGTACTTC. It is translated as CSTPREVSYEQYF.